Reported below is one T cell receptor beta chain. The CDR3 consists of 12 residues. V lost 2 bases to trimming and J lost 4 bases, with 8 bases between them. In germline, CDR1 is SQVTM, CDR2 ANQGSEA. The study defined stable Graves' hyperthyroidism as no ophthalmopathy progression within 18 months. The authors obtained PBMCs from 7.5 to 10 ml of fresh peripheral blood. Researchers amplified the TCR beta CDR3 regions from RNA transcripts. Using the HTBI primer set, a first-round RT-PCR was run on the TCR CDR3. A single record per CDR3 protein comes from TCRdb applying MiXCR to the multiplex PCR reads. The sample includes fewer than 550,000 distinct CDR3 sequences, less than 20% of them seen just once. The entry originates in a study of T cells in Graves' hyperthyroidism and ophthalmopathy. Whole-study context: Before treatment of any kind, peripheral blood was taken at initial diagnosis.

This receptor was obtained from a woman aged 18 to 35 with Graves' hyperthyroidism. The chain has TRBV29-1 and TRBJ1-2; D gene uncertain. Sequencing was performed on blood. The CDR3 sequence: CSVERPPYGYTF. In DNA, the CDR3 is TGCAGCGTTGAAAGGCCTCCCTATGGCTACACCTTC.